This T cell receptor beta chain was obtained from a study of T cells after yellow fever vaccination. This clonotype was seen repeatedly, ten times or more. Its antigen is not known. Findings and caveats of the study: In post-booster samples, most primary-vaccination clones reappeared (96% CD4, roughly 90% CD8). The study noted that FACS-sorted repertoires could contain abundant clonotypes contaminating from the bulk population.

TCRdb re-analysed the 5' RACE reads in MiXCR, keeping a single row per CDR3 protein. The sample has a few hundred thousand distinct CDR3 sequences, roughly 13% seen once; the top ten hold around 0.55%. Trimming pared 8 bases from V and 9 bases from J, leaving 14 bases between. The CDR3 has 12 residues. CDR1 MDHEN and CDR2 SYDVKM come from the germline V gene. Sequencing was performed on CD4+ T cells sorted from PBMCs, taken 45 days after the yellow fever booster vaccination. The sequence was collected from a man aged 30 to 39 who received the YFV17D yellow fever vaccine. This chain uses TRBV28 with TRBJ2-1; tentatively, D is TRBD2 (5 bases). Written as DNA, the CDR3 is TGTGCCAGCGGGAGTTCTGTAAGTGAGCAGTTCTTC. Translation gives CASGSSVSEQFF. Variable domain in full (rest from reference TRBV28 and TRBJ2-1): DVKVTQSSRYLVKRTGEKVFLECVQDMDHENMFWYRQDPGLGLRLIYFSYDVKMKEKGDIPEGYSVSREKKERFSLILESASTNQTSMYLCASGSSVSEQFFGPGTRLTVL.